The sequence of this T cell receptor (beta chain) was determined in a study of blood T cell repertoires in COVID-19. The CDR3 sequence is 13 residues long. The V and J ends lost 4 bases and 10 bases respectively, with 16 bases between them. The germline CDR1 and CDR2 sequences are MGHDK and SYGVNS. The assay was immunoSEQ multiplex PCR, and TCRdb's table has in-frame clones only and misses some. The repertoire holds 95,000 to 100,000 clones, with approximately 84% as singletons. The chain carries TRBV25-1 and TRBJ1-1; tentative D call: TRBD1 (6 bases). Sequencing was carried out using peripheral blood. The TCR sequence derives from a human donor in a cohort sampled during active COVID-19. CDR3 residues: CASSGIRGTGAFF. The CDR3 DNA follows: TGTGCCAGCAGTGGGATCAGGGGTACAGGAGCTTTCTTT.